This is a list of T cell receptor beta chains from one sample in a study of T cells in Graves' hyperthyroidism and ophthalmopathy. TCRdb re-derived calls from the multiplex PCR reads in MiXCR, one entry per CDR3 protein. The sample lists a few hundred thousand distinct CDR3 sequences, about 12% occurring once. Sample: blood. The receptor set was obtained from a woman aged 18-29 years with Graves' hyperthyroidism. Both conserved end residues are part of each CDR3. A D gene is named only where the DNA matches it firmly. Where a row states a size, it is once, few, many or the class of an expanded clone; other rows omit it.

>-|TRBV20-1|TRBJ2-3|-
TGCAGTACTAGAGATGGGGCTACAGATACGCAGTATTTT
CSTRDGATDTQYF
>-|TRBV24-1|TRBJ2-5|-
TGTGCCACCAGTGATTTGAAAGGGACCCAGTACTTC
CATSDLKGTQYF
>many|TRBV9|TRBJ2-6|-
TGTGCCAGCAGCGTAGCTGGGGCCAACGTCCTGACTTTC
CASSVAGANVLTF
>many|TRBV20-1|TRBJ2-1|-
TGCAGTGCTCCAACGCTAGCAGACGGCTACAATGAGCAGTTCTTC
CSAPTLADGYNEQFF
>few|TRBV19|TRBJ1-5|-
TGTGCCAGTAGTCCCCGACCATCCTATAGCAATCAGCCCCAGCATTTT
CASSPRPSYSNQPQHF
>many|TRBV20-1|TRBJ2-1|TRBD1
TGCAGTGCACAAGCGACAGGGAATTATCACAATGAGCAGTTCTTC
CSAQATGNYHNEQFF
>few|TRBV7-9|TRBJ1-4|-
TGTGCCAGCAGCTTACACAGGGAGGAAAAACTGTTTTTT
CASSLHREEKLFF
>few|TRBV5-8|TRBJ1-2|-
TGTGCCAGCAGCGTCGGACTGGGAGTGAACTATGGCTACACCTTC
CASSVGLGVNYGYTF
>many|TRBV5-1|TRBJ1-5|-
TGCGCCAGCAGCTCAATTCATACGGGGGGGAGCAATCAGCCCCAGCATTTT
CASSSIHTGGSNQPQHF
>many|TRBV7-9|TRBJ2-7|TRBD1
TGTGCCAGCACCTTTGGGACAGGAAAAACCTACGAGCAGTACTTC
CASTFGTGKTYEQYF
>many|TRBV28|TRBJ1-3|-
TGTGCCAGCACCCGCGGGGGCATGGGTGGAAACACCATATATTTT
CASTRGGMGGNTIYF
>many|TRBV28|TRBJ2-7|-
TGTGCCAGCAGCGTCATGGGGGAGCAGTACTTC
CASSVMGEQYF
>-|TRBV11-2|TRBJ2-4|TRBD2
TGTGCCAGCAGCATCGAGAGGGGAGGGCTCTCACTAGCCAAAAACATTCAGTACTTC
CASSIERGGLSLAKNIQYF
>many|TRBV5-1|TRBJ2-7|-
TGTGCCAGCTCACCGTCGGGGACTGGAACCTACGAGCAGTACTTC
CASSPSGTGTYEQYF
>-|TRBV20-1|TRBJ2-7|TRBD2
TGCAGTGCCCCGGGACTAGCGGGGGGGAACTACTACGAGCAGTACTTC
CSAPGLAGGNYYEQYF
>few|TRBV14|TRBJ2-3|-
TGTGCCAGCAGCCAAGATCAGGGGTGGAGGGGGTCAGATACGCAGTATTTT
CASSQDQGWRGSDTQYF
>many|TRBV6-1|TRBJ1-1|-
TGTGCCACGTGGACAGTGAACACTGAAGCTTTCTTT
CATWTVNTEAFF
>many|TRBV20-1|TRBJ2-1|TRBD2
TGCAGTGCTGGGGATGGTAGCGGGAGGGCCTCTAGTGAGCAGTTCTTC
CSAGDGSGRASSEQFF
>many|TRBV28|TRBJ2-1|TRBD2
TGTGCCAGCAGTTCTGGCGGGGGGCGAGGCAATGAGCAGTTCTTC
CASSSGGGRGNEQFF
>many|TRBV28|TRBJ2-3|-
TGTGCCAGCAGTTTAGCGGTCCCCGCAGATACGCAGTATTTT
CASSLAVPADTQYF
>-|TRBV6-2/TRBV6-3|TRBJ1-5|-
TGTGCCAGCACTATCCGGACCCCGTCGCCCCAGCATTTT
CASTIRTPSPQHF
>many|TRBV11-2|TRBJ2-3|-
TGTGCCAGCAGCCGAGCCCGAGATACGCAGTATTTT
CASSRARDTQYF